This passage covers 5 T cell receptor beta chains from one sample sequenced in a study of T cell responses to AZD1222 COVID-19 vaccine. The data were produced by immunoSEQ multiplex PCR, yet TCRdb's version contains in-frame clones alone and is incomplete. The sample has around 74,000 clones; just over 90% are singletons. Sequencing was performed on peripheral blood, taken on day 0 of MenACWY control vaccination. The receptors derive from an adult in good health.

DNA of the CDR3: TGTGCCAGCAGTTTCTTCGGTGCCTACGAGCAGTACTTC. This gives the protein CASSFFGAYEQYF. The gene calls are TRBV27 and TRBJ2-7; D gene unclear. This CDR3 comprises 13 residues. Germline V gene lookup returns CDR1 MNHEY and CDR2 SMNVEV (reference sequence). The V gene lost 3 bases and the J gene lost 2 bases, with 8 bases spanning the gap.

The gene calls are TRBV19 and TRBJ2-3; tentatively, D is TRBD1 (6 bases). The germline gives CDR1 LNHDA, CDR2 SQIVND (reference sequence). V lost 5 bases to trimming and J lost 0 bases, with 12 bases between them. CDR3 length equals 15 residues. The CDR3 here is CASSPGQSSTDTQYF. The CDR3 DNA follows: TGTGCCAGTAGTCCCGGACAGTCTAGCACAGATACGCAGTATTTT. The whole variable domain, filled in from reference TRBV19 and TRBJ2-3, reads DGGITQSPKYLFRKEGQNVTLSCEQNLNHDAMYWYRQDPGQGLRLIYYSQIVNDFQKGDIAEGYSVSREKKESFPLTVTSAQKNPTAFYLCASSPGQSSTDTQYFGPGTRLTVL.

This clone was seen a handful of times. One end of the junction is discordant with germline, which a read error may explain. The chain has TRBV19 and TRBJ1-1; 7 positions match TRBD1. The CDR3 has 14 residues. Germline V gives CDR1 LNHDA, CDR2 SQIVND (reference sequence). The CDR3 DNA sequence: TGTGCCAGTAGGTCGATACAGGGGAACGCTGAAGCTTTCTTT. The encoded protein is CASRSIQGNAEAFF. The whole variable domain, remainder taken from reference TRBV19 and TRBJ1-1, is DGGITQSPKYLFRKEGQNVTLSCEQNLNHDAMYWYRQDPGQGLRLIYYSQIVNDFQKGDIAEGYSVSREKKESFPLTVTSAQKNPTAFYLCASRSIQGNAEAFFGQGTRLTVV.

The chain is built from TRBV28 and TRBJ2-5; 8 bases align to TRBD2. The CDR3 has 17 amino acids. CDR1 is MDHEN and CDR2 is SYDVKM in the germline V gene. Trimming cost V 5 bases and J 4 bases; bases outside gene matches: 15. The CDR3 loop reads CASSQKNPGLVGETQYF. CDR3 in DNA: TGTGCCAGCAGTCAGAAGAACCCGGGACTAGTTGGAGAGACCCAGTACTTC.

This clone showed up just once. V gene TRBV7-3 combines with J gene TRBJ2-1; D not certain. Per germline, CDR1 SGHTA and CDR2 FQGTGA. The CDR3 is 12 amino acids. Trimming shortened V by 3 bases and J by 6 bases, and 6 bases separated the two germline ends. In nucleotides, the CDR3 is TGTGCCAGCAGCTTTGACGGCAATGAGCAGTTCTTC. Translation gives CASSFDGNEQFF.